The 14 T cell receptor beta chains presented below share a single source sample, sequenced in a study of blood T cells in healthy people across ages. Alongside a J-beta primer mix, a sample-barcoded 5' primer served in a second PCR lasting about 7 to 12 cycles. TCRdb passed the 5' RACE reads through MiXCR, listing each CDR3 protein once. The sample holds 1.5 million to 2 million distinct CDR3 sequences, roughly 27% seen once. The sequenced sample was blood. These receptor sequences come from a woman aged 25 to 39 in good health.

This clonotype was counted at least ten times. The chain employs TRBV27 and TRBJ2-7; 12 positions agree with TRBD2. J was trimmed by 2 bases and V by 4 bases; bases with no gene match: 6. CDR1 MNHEY and CDR2 SMNVEV come from the germline V gene (reference sequence). There are 16 residues in the CDR3. CDR3 amino acids: CASSSPTSGRAYEQYF. The CDR3 DNA is TGTGCCAGCAGTTCTCCGACTAGCGGGAGAGCCTACGAGCAGTACTTC.

This clonotype was counted at least ten times. This rearrangement joins TRBV15 to TRBJ2-3; 10 bases align to TRBD2. The ends lost 2 bases at V and 4 bases at J; junction bases unmatched: 6. The CDR3 runs 16 residues. Germline-derived CDR1 and CDR2 are LNHNV and YYDKDF (reference sequence). CDR3 in amino acids: CATSRYLAGDPDTQYF. Here the CDR3 DNA reads TGTGCCACCAGCAGATACCTAGCGGGGGACCCAGATACGCAGTATTTT.

Details on this clonotype: One end of the junction does not line up with germline, which may come from a read error. The rearrangement uses TRBV27 and TRBJ2-2; the D call may be TRBD1 or TRBD2 (5 bases each). The germline V gene encodes CDR1 MNHEY and CDR2 SMNVEV (reference sequence). This CDR3 contains 16 residues. The CDR3 is CASGTNKGANTGELFF. In nucleotides, the CDR3 is TGTGCCAGTGGGACGAATAAAGGGGCGAACACCGGGGAACTGTTTTTT.

This chain links TRBV5-1 with TRBJ1-6; TRBD1 matches at 8 bases. Germline CDR1 SGHRS, CDR2 YFSETQ. The V segment lost 4 bases and the J segment 6 bases; nucleotides outside the gene matches: 9. The CDR3 is 16 amino acids. CDR3 in DNA: TGCGCCAGCAGCCAGGCCACTACAGGGGGTAATTCACCCCTCCACTTT. Its protein is CASSQATTGGNSPLHF.

The sample holds many counts of this clonotype. The gene calls are TRBV5-1 and TRBJ2-1; 8 bases agree with TRBD1. The CDR3 is made up of 16 amino acids. V was pared by 0 bases and J by 0 bases, with 2 bases of the junction left unmatched. The germline CDR1 and CDR2 sequences are SGHRS and YFSETQ. The CDR3 DNA reads TGCGCCAGCAGCTTGGCCCAGGGGGCCTCCTACAATGAGCAGTTCTTC. This sequence encodes CASSLAQGASYNEQFF.

The rearrangement uses TRBV7-9 and TRBJ2-4, with TRBD1 as a possible D gene (6 bases). Germline CDR1 is SEHNR and CDR2 is FQNEAQ (reference sequence). The CDR3 spans 15 residues. V lost 5 bases and J 13 bases, leaving 24 bases between the germline ends. CDR3 sequence reads: CASSPGTTPYNEQYF. In nucleotides, the CDR3 is TGTGCCAGCAGCCCCGGGACAACCCCCTACAATGAGCAGTACTTC.

This clonotype was counted ten times or more. This sequence joins TRBV7-3 and TRBJ2-3, with 9 positions matching TRBD2. Germline loops: CDR1 SGHTA, CDR2 FQGTGA. V lost 5 bases to trimming and J lost 4 bases; unmatched junction nucleotides: 7. This CDR3 region has 15 residues. CDR3 DNA: TGTGCCAGCAGCCCGTGGGGCGGGGGGGCAGATACGCAGTATTTT. It specifies CASSPWGGGADTQYF.

This clonotype was seen a handful of times. The rearrangement uses TRBV20-1 and TRBJ2-5; TRBD2 matches 7 bases. The junction had 12 bases not matched to a gene; V was cut back by 0 bases and J by 5 bases. This CDR3 spans 16 amino acids. Germline CDR1 is DFQATT and CDR2 is SNEGSKA (reference sequence). The CDR3 protein is CSARDNGEGAAETQYF. The DNA for the CDR3 is TGCAGTGCTAGAGATAACGGGGAGGGTGCAGCGGAGACCCAGTACTTC.

The chain employs TRBV7-2 and TRBJ2-7; D is ambiguous. This CDR3 spans 14 amino acids. The V end was cut by 5 bases, the J end by 2 bases, with 13 bases between. Germline V gene sequence: CDR1 SGHTA, CDR2 FQGNSA. CDR3 coding DNA: TGTGCCAGCAGCCAGATGGGGTTACCCTACGAGCAGTACTTC. Protein sequence: CASSQMGLPYEQYF.

In this sample, this clonotype turned up many times. One end of the junction does not line up with germline, which may come from a read error. The chain joins TRBV29-1 to TRBJ2-1; TRBD2 matches 7 bases. There are 13 residues in the CDR3. Germline lookup yields CDR1 SQVTM and CDR2 ANQGSEA. CDR3 coding DNA: TGCAGCGCCACGGGGGGATCCTCCAATGAGCAGTTCTTC. Translation: CSATGGSSNEQFF.

The gene calls are TRBV5-5 and TRBJ2-7; TRBD1 matches 8 bases. The V and J ends lost 1 base and 6 bases, in that order; junction bases with no gene match: 9. CDR1 SGHKS and CDR2 YYEKEE come from the germline V gene (reference sequence). There are 15 residues in the CDR3. As DNA, the CDR3 is TGTGCCAGCAGCTTGCTGGGTGACAGGGGTGGCGAGCAGTACTTC. Amino acids: CASSLLGDRGGEQYF.

V usage is TRBV20-1 and J usage is TRBJ2-7, with D perhaps TRBD1 or TRBD2 (5 bases each). This CDR3 has 14 amino acids. The germline CDR1 and CDR2 sequences are DFQATT and SNEGSKA (reference sequence). Trimming cost V 4 bases and J 7 bases, with 20 bases left between them. CDR3 sequence: CSATLIPGPNEQYF. The CDR3 nucleotides are TGCAGTGCTACCCTAATACCGGGGCCCAATGAGCAGTACTTC.

This clonotype appeared many times. The chain recombines TRBV4-1 with TRBJ2-1, with D uncertain. Germline CDR1 MGHRA, CDR2 YSYEKL. The germline V and J ends were trimmed by 2 bases and 3 bases, with 5 bases remaining between them. This CDR3 is 13 amino acids long. The CDR3 sequence: CASSQRVYNEQFF. For the CDR3, the DNA is TGCGCCAGCAGCCAACGGGTCTACAATGAGCAGTTCTTC.

The J gene is TRBJ2-7, the V gene TRBV25-1; 8 bases are a match to TRBD1. The CDR3 loop spans 16 amino acids. CDR1 is MGHDK and CDR2 is SYGVNS in the germline V gene. The V and J ends lost 9 bases and 0 bases, in that order; junction bases with no gene match: 13. The CDR3 DNA reads TGTGCCAGTTTAGAGGGGGCGGGACAGGACTCCTACGAGCAGTACTTC. It encodes CASLEGAGQDSYEQYF.